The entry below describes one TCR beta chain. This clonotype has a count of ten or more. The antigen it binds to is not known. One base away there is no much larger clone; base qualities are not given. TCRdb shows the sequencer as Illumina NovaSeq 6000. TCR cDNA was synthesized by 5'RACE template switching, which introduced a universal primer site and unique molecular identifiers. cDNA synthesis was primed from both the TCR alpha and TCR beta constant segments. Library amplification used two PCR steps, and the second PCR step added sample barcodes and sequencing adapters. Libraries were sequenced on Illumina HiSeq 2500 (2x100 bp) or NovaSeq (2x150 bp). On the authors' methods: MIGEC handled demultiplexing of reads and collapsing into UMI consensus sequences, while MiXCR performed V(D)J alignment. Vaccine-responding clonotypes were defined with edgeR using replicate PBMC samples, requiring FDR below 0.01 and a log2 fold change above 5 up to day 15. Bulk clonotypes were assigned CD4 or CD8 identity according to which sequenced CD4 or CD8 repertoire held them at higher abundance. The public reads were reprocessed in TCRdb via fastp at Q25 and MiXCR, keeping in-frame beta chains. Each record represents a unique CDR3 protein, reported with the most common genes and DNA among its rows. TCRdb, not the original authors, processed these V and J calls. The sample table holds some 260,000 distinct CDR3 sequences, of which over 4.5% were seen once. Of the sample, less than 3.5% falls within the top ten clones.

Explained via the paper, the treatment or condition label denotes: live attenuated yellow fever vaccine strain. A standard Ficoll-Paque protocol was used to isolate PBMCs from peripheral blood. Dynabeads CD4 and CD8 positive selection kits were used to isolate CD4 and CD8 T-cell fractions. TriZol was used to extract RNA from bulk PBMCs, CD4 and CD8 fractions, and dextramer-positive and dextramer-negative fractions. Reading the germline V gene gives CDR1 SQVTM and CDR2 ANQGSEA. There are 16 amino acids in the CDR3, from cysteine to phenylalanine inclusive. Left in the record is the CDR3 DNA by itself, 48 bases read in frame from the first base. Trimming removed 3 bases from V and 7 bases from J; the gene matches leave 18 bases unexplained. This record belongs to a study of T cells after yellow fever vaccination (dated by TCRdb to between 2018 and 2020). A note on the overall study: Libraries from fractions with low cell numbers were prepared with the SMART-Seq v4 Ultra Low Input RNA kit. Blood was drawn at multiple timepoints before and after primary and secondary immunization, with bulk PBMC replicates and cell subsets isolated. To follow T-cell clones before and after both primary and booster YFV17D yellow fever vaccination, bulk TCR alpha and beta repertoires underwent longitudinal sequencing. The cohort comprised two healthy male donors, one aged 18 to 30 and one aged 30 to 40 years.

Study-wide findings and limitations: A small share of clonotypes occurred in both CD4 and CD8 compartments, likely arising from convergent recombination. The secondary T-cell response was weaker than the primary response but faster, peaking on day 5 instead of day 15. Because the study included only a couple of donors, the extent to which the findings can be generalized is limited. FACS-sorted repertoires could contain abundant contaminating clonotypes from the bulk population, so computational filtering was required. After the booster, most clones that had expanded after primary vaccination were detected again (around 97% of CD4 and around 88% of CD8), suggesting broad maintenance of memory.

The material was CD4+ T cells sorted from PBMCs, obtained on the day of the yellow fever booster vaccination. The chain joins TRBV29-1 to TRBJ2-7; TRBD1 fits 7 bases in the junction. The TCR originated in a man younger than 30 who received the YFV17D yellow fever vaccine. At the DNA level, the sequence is TGCAGCGTTGATAGGGGACAGACCCAAGGAAGGAGTGAGCAGTACTTC. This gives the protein CSVDRGQTQGRSEQYF.